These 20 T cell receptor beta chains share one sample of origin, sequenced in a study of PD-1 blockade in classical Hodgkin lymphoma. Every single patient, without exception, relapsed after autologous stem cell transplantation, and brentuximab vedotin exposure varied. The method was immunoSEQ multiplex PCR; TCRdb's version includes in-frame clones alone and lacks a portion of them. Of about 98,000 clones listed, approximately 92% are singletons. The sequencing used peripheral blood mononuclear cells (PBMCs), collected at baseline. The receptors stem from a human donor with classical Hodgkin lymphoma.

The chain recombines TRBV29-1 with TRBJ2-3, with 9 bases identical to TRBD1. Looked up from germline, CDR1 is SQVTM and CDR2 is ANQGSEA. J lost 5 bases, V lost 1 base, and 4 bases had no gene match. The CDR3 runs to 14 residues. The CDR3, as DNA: TGCAGCGTTGAAGTGGGACAGGGTTTAGATACGCAGTATTTT. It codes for CSVEVGQGLDTQYF.

Here the CDR3 DNA reads TGCGCCAGCAGCCAAAGCAGGGAGATAGGCTACACCTTC. The encoded protein is CASSQSREIGYTF. The chain uses TRBV4-1 and TRBJ1-2, with D tentatively TRBD1 (5 bases). V was pared by 2 bases and J by 8 bases, with 12 bases between. Germline loops: CDR1 MGHRA, CDR2 YSYEKL. The CDR3 length is 13 residues.

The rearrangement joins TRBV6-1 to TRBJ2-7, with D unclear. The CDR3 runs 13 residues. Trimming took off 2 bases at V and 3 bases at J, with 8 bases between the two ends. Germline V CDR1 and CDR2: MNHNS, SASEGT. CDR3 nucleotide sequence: TGTGCCAGCAGTGAATTGGACGGCTACGAGCAGTACTTC. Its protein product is CASSELDGYEQYF.

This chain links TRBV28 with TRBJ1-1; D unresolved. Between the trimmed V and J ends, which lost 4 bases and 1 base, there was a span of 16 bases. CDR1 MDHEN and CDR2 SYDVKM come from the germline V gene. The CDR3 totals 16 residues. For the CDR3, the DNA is TGTGCCAGCAGTTCGATCCCGGGCTGGCGGAACACTGAAGCTTTCTTT. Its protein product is CASSSIPGWRNTEAFF.

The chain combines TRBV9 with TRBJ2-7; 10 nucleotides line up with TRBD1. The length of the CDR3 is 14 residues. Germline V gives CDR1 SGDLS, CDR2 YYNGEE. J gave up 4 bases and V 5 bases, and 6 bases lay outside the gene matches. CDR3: CASSTGTGVYEQYF. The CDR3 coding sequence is TGTGCCAGCAGTACCGGGACAGGGGTTTACGAGCAGTACTTC. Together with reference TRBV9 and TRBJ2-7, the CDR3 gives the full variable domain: DSGVTQTPKHLITATGQRVTLRCSPRSGDLSVYWYQQSLDQGLQFLIQYYNGEERAKGNILERFSAQQFPDLHSELNLSSLELGDSALYFCASSTGTGVYEQYFGPGTRLTVT.

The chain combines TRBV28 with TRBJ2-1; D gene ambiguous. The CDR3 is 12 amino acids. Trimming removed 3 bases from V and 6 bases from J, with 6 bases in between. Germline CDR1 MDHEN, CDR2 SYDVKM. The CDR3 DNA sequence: TGTGCCAGCAGTTTCCCCCTCAATGAGCAGTTCTTC. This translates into CASSFPLNEQFF.

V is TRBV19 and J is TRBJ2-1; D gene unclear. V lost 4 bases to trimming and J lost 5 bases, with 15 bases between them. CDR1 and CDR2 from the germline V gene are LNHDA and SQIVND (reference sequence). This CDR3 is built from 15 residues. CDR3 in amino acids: CASSTSAAAHNEQFF. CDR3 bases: TGTGCCAGTAGTACCTCGGCCGCCGCCCACAATGAGCAGTTCTTC.

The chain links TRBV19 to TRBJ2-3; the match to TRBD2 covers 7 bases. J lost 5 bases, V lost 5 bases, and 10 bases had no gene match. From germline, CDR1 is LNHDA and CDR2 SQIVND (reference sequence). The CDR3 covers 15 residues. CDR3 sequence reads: CASSPFAGDRDTQYF. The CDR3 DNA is TGTGCCAGTAGTCCTTTCGCGGGAGATAGAGATACGCAGTATTTT.

The CDR3: CASSHPGGGQGQSGANVLTF. For the CDR3, the DNA is TGTGCCAGTAGTCACCCCGGCGGTGGACAGGGCCAATCTGGGGCCAACGTCCTGACTTTC. The chain links TRBV19 to TRBJ2-6; 8 nucleotides agree with TRBD1. The germline CDR1 and CDR2 sequences are LNHDA and SQIVND (reference sequence). V lost 5 bases and J lost 1; bases outside the gene matches: 16. The CDR3 covers 20 residues.

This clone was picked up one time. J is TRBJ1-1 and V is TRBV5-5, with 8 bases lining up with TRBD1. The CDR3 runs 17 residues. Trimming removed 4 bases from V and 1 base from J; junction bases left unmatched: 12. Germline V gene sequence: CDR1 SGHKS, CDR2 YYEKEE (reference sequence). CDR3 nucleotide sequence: TGTGCCAGCAGCGCCCGACAGCAGGGGGCCGGGAACACTGAAGCTTTCTTT. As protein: CASSARQQGAGNTEAFF.

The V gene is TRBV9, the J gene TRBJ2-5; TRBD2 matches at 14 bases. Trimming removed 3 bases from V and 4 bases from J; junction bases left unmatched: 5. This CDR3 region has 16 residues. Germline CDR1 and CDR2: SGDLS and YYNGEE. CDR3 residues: CASSGGLAGGVETQYF. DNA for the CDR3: TGTGCCAGCAGCGGAGGACTAGCGGGAGGTGTAGAGACCCAGTACTTC. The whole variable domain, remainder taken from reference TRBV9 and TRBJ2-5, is DSGVTQTPKHLITATGQRVTLRCSPRSGDLSVYWYQQSLDQGLQFLIQYYNGEERAKGNILERFSAQQFPDLHSELNLSSLELGDSALYFCASSGGLAGGVETQYFGPGTRLLVL.

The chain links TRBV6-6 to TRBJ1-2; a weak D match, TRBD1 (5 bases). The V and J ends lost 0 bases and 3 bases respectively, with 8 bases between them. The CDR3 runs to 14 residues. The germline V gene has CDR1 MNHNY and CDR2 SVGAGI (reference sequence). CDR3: CASSYSGTHYGYTF. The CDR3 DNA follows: TGTGCCAGCAGTTACTCTGGGACTCACTATGGCTACACCTTC.

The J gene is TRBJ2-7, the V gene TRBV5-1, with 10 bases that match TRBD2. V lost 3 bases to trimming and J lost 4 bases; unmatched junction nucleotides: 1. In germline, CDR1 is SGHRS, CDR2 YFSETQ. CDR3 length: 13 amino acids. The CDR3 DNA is TGCGCCAGCAGCTATAGCGGGAGGTACGAGCAGTACTTC. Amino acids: CASSYSGRYEQYF.

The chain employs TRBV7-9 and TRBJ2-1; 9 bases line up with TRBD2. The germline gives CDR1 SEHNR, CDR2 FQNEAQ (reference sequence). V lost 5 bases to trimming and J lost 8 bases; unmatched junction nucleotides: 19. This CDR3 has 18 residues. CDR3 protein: CASSSTPGGTSFWDEQFF. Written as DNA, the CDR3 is TGTGCCAGCAGCAGCACCCCGGGCGGGACTAGCTTCTGGGATGAGCAGTTCTTC.

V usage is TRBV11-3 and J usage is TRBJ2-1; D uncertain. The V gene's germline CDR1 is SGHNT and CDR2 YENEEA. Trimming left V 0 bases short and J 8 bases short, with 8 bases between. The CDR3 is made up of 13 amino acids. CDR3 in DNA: TGTGCCAGCAGCTTAGAGGGTTTCCATGAGCAGTTCTTC. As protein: CASSLEGFHEQFF.

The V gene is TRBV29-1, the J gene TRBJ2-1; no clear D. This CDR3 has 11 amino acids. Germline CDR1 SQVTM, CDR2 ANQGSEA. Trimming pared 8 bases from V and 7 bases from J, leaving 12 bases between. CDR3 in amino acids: CSTGPSNEQFF. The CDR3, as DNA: TGCAGCACTGGACCTTCTAATGAGCAGTTCTTC.

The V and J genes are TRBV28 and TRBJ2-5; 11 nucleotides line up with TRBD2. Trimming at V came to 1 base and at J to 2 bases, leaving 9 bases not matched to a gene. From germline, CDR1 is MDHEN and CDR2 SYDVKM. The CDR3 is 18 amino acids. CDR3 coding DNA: TGTGCCAGCAGTTTATATAGGCTAGCGGGAGGTGCACAAGAGACCCAGTACTTC. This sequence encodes CASSLYRLAGGAQETQYF.

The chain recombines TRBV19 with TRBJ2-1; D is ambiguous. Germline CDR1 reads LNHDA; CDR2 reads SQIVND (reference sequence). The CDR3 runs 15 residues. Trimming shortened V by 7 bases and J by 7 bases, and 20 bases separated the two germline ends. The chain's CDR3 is CASTPSFDPRNEQFF. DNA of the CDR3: TGTGCCAGTACCCCGTCGTTTGACCCTAGGAATGAGCAGTTCTTC.

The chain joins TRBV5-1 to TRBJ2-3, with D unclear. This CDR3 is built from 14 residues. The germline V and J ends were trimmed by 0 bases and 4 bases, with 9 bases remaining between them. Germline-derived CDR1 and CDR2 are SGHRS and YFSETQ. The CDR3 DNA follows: TGCGCCAGCAGCTTGGGGTCTTGGGCAGATACGCAGTATTTT. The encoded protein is CASSLGSWADTQYF.

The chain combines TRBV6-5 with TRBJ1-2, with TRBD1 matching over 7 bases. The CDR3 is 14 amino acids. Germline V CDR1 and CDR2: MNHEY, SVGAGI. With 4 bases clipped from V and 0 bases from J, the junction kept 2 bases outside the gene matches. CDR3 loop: CASSLGQPNYGYTF. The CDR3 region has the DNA TGTGCCAGCAGTTTGGGACAGCCTAACTATGGCTACACCTTC.